The sequence of this T cell receptor (beta chain) was determined in a study of blood T cell repertoires in COVID-19. Study in general: Some COVID-19 samples were acute and others convalescent; all came from the United States, Italy and Spain. T cells, B-cell-depleted T cells, or PBMCs supplied cDNA or gDNA.

The ends were cut back, 5 bases at V and 5 bases at J, with 12 bases in the middle. The CDR3 loop spans 13 amino acids. CDR1 and CDR2 from the germline V gene are SGHVS and FQNEAQ. Per the authors' pipeline: Researchers report that nucleated cell counts were estimated from reference gene primer amplification. Sequenced by immunoSEQ multiplex PCR; TCRdb stores in-frame clones only, minus some. V, J and clone size derive from that table, while D and trimming were established from the DNA sequence. The table lists roughly 120,000 clones, about 84% of them singletons. This chain uses TRBV7-8 with TRBJ1-1; possibly TRBD1 for D (5 bases). Sequences were obtained from peripheral blood. This receptor was identified in a woman aged 60-75 years with acute or convalescent COVID-19. The CDR3 protein is CASSQVRGTEAFF. The CDR3 region has the DNA TGTGCCAGCAGCCAGGTGCGGGGGACTGAAGCTTTCTTT.